These 20 T cell receptor beta chains came from one sample sequenced in a study of OX40 agonist ivuxolimab in advanced cancers. The data were produced by immunoSEQ multiplex PCR, yet TCRdb's version contains in-frame clones alone and is incomplete. Counted here are 57,000 or so clones, about 89% occurring once; the ten biggest clones make up 11% to 15%. Here the sequenced sample was CD4+ or CD8+ T cells sorted from blood, taken in a trial of the OX40 agonist ivuxolimab. These receptors were taken from an adult with an advanced solid tumor such as melanoma, head and neck, liver or kidney cancer.

V gene TRBV25-1 combines with J gene TRBJ1-2; no firm D call. There are 12 residues in the CDR3. Germline V lookup: CDR1 MGHDK, CDR2 SYGVNS. Trimming stripped 2 bases from V and 8 bases from J, with 9 bases between. For the CDR3, the DNA is TGTGCCAGCAGTGAACAGGCCTTCGGCTACACCTTC. This sequence encodes CASSEQAFGYTF.

The chain has TRBV19 and TRBJ2-7, with 7 bases fitting TRBD1. This CDR3 region has 14 residues. CDR1 and CDR2 from the germline V gene are LNHDA and SQIVND (reference sequence). Trimming took 5 bases from V and 3 from J; bases not matched to a gene: 7. CDR3 DNA: TGTGCCAGTAGTCGACGGGACAGCTTCTACGAGCAGTACTTC. This encodes CASSRRDSFYEQYF.

The V gene is TRBV29-1, the J gene TRBJ2-5; D might be TRBD1 or TRBD2, each matching 6 bases. The CDR3 extends over 13 amino acids. Germline lookup yields CDR1 SQVTM and CDR2 ANQGSEA. The V end was cut by 7 bases, the J end by 7 bases, with 19 bases between. The CDR3 DNA follows: TGCAGCGCCGCAACAGGGACGGGGGCGACCCAGTACTTC. It specifies CSAATGTGATQYF.

The CDR3 bases are TGTGCCAGCAGCTTGACTAGCTTCTACGAGCAGTACTTC. Translated, it gives CASSLTSFYEQYF. The genes are TRBV5-4 and TRBJ2-7; maybe TRBD2 (6 bases). V lost 1 base, J lost 3 bases, and 8 bases lay in between. Germline CDR1 SGHNT, CDR2 YYREEE (reference sequence). This CDR3 region has 13 residues.

This clone was seen only once. This chain connects TRBV30 to TRBJ2-2, with D possibly matching TRBD1 (5 bases). The CDR3 is made up of 12 amino acids. Looked up from germline, CDR1 is GTSNPN and CDR2 is SVGIG (reference sequence). Deletions cut 2 bases from V and 6 bases from J, with 7 bases between. This chain's CDR3 is CAWSPGSGELFF. CDR3 DNA sequence: TGTGCCTGGAGTCCAGGGTCCGGGGAGCTGTTTTTT.

V usage is TRBV7-9 and J usage is TRBJ2-2; possible D gene TRBD1, 5 bases. Trimming removed 5 bases from V and 3 bases from J, with 16 bases in between. CDR3 size: 16 residues. Per the germline V gene, CDR1 is SEHNR and CDR2 is FQNEAQ (reference sequence). The CDR3 region is CASSATGPIDTGELFF. CDR3 sequence (DNA): TGTGCCAGCAGCGCAACAGGACCCATTGACACCGGGGAGCTGTTTTTT. Combining the CDR3 with reference TRBV7-9 and TRBJ2-2 gives the whole variable domain DTGVSQNPRHKITKRGQNVTFRCDPISEHNRLYWYRQTLGQGPEFLTYFQNEAQLEKSRLLSDRFSAERPKGSFSTLEIQRTEQGDSAMYLCASSATGPIDTGELFFGEGSRLTVL.

The J gene is TRBJ2-5, the V gene TRBV7-2, with D hard to call. CDR3 length: 14 residues. Trimming cost V 2 bases and J 1 base, with 8 bases left between them. Germline lookup yields CDR1 SGHTA and CDR2 FQGNSA. For the CDR3, the DNA is TGTGCCAGCAGCTTAATATCAGCCCAAGAGACCCAGTACTTC. This translates into CASSLISAQETQYF. The full variable domain, in which reference TRBV7-2 and TRBJ2-5 provide the parts outside the CDR3, is GAGVSQSPSNKVTEKGKDVELRCDPISGHTALYWYRQSLGQGLEFLIYFQGNSAPDKSGLPSDRFSAERTGGSVSTLTIQRTQQEDSAVYLCASSLISAQETQYFGPGTRLLVL.

The chain combines TRBV6-5 with TRBJ2-7; maybe TRBD1 (5 bases). This CDR3 has 15 amino acids. Per the germline V gene, CDR1 is MNHEY and CDR2 is SVGAGI. The V end was cut by 2 bases, the J end by 6 bases, with 17 bases between. CDR3 nucleotides: TGTGCCAGCAGTTACCCATCGGCAGGGATCGGCGAGCAGTACTTC. It specifies CASSYPSAGIGEQYF.

The chain recombines TRBV6-6 with TRBJ2-2; either TRBD1 or TRBD2 may fit D (5 bases each). This CDR3 has 15 amino acids. Trimming shortened V by 1 base and J by 3 bases, and 9 bases separated the two germline ends. The germline V gene encodes CDR1 MNHNY and CDR2 SVGAGI (reference sequence). The CDR3 DNA reads as TGTGCCAGCAGTTACTGGGGGACCTACACCGGGGAGCTGTTTTTT. Protein: CASSYWGTYTGELFF.

The chain employs TRBV30 and TRBJ2-7; D might be TRBD1 (6 bases). Per the germline V gene, CDR1 is GTSNPN and CDR2 is SVGIG (reference sequence). This CDR3 spans 13 amino acids. Trimming removed 5 bases at V and 0 bases at J, with 11 bases between. For the CDR3, the DNA is TGTGCCTGGGATGAGACAGGCTCCTACGAGCAGTACTTC. This sequence encodes CAWDETGSYEQYF. The entire variable domain, with the rest obtained from reference TRBV30 and TRBJ2-7, is as follows: SQTIHQWPATLVQPVGSPLSLECTVEGTSNPNLYWYRQAAGRGLQLLFYSVGIGQISSEVPQNLSASRPQDRQFILSSKKLLLSDSGFYLCAWDETGSYEQYFGPGTRLTVT.

The chain links TRBV5-1 to TRBJ2-5; 8 bases match TRBD2. Germline V gives CDR1 SGHRS, CDR2 YFSETQ. J gave up 1 base and V 5 bases, and 7 bases lay outside the gene matches. The CDR3 consists of 15 residues. The CDR3 sequence: CASRRQRGLQETQYF. The CDR3 DNA reads TGCGCCAGCAGGCGGCAGCGGGGGCTCCAAGAGACCCAGTACTTC.

The CDR3 spells CASHAGANVLTF. CDR3 in DNA: TGTGCCAGCCACGCCGGGGCCAACGTCCTGACTTTC. J is TRBJ2-6 and V is TRBV6-1; no definite D call. The CDR3 is 12 amino acids. Germline CDR1 reads MNHNS; CDR2 reads SASEGT. V lost 8 bases to trimming and J lost 4 bases, with 6 bases between them.

The rearrangement joins TRBV19 to TRBJ2-7; TRBD1 agrees at 9 bases. Germline V gives CDR1 LNHDA, CDR2 SQIVND (reference sequence). The V and J ends lost 8 bases and 3 bases, in that order; junction bases with no gene match: 8. The CDR3 extends over 14 amino acids. CDR3 sequence: CASRRQGDNYEQYF. As DNA, the CDR3 is TGTGCCAGTCGCAGACAGGGGGACAACTACGAGCAGTACTTC.

The chain links TRBV5-4 to TRBJ1-4, with D hard to call. V lost 1 base, J lost 10 bases, and 14 bases lay in between. In germline, CDR1 is SGHNT, CDR2 YYREEE (reference sequence). The CDR3 covers 14 residues. The CDR3 protein is CASSLRDTKGKLFF. The CDR3 DNA reads as TGTGCCAGCAGCTTGCGCGACACGAAAGGAAAACTGTTTTTT.

The chain links TRBV7-3 to TRBJ2-5; D is possibly TRBD2 (5 bases). V dropped 2 bases and J dropped 5 bases, with 21 bases sitting between them. This CDR3 is built from 17 residues. Germline CDR1 SGHTA, CDR2 FQGTGA. CDR3 protein: CASSLQGSAHTGETQYF. The CDR3 bases are TGTGCCAGCAGCTTACAAGGGTCCGCTCACACGGGGGAGACCCAGTACTTC.

The chain combines TRBV15 with TRBJ2-3, with 11 bases fitting TRBD2. J gave up 2 bases and V 3 bases, and 10 bases lay outside the gene matches. Germline CDR1 is LNHNV and CDR2 is YYDKDF (reference sequence). The CDR3 covers 18 residues. CDR3 protein: CATSSRTTSGGITDTQYF. The DNA of the CDR3 is TGTGCCACCAGCAGCAGGACTACTAGCGGGGGTATCACAGATACGCAGTATTTT.

The rearrangement joins TRBV10-2 to TRBJ2-5; D is perhaps TRBD2 (6 bases). In germline, CDR1 is WSHSY, CDR2 SAAADI. The CDR3 is made up of 15 amino acids. Trimming took off 6 bases at V and 2 bases at J, with 16 bases between the two ends. In nucleotides, the CDR3 is TGCGCCAGCAGGGATCCTAGCGTCAGGCAAGAGACCCAGTACTTC. Translating it yields CASRDPSVRQETQYF.

The chain recombines TRBV10-3 with TRBJ2-2; tentatively, D is TRBD2 (6 bases). V was cut by 3 bases and J by 0 bases, with 8 bases left in between. The CDR3 has 15 amino acids. Germline assignment: CDR1 ENHRY and CDR2 SYGVKD. The CDR3, as DNA: TGTGCCATCAGTGACGGCGGGACGAACACCGGGGAGCTGTTTTTT. Encoded protein: CAISDGGTNTGELFF.

V is TRBV6-5 and J is TRBJ1-2; no reliable D call. V shed 6 bases and J shed 2 bases, with 10 bases lying between them. This CDR3 is 13 amino acids long. Germline loops: CDR1 MNHEY, CDR2 SVGAGI. The CDR3 sequence: CASSLISNYGYTF. CDR3 nucleotides: TGTGCCAGCAGCTTAATTTCGAACTATGGCTACACCTTC.

The sample holds one count of this clone. Here the CDR3 reads CASTTSGLGYTF. For the CDR3, the DNA is TGTGCCAGCACTACCTCAGGGTTAGGCTACACCTTC. The genes are TRBV28 and TRBJ1-2; possible D gene TRBD1, 5 bases. The V gene's germline CDR1 is MDHEN and CDR2 SYDVKM. The germline V and J ends were trimmed by 7 bases and 8 bases, with 14 bases remaining between them. CDR3 length equals 12 residues.